This T cell receptor beta chain appears in the sequencing data of a study of blood T cell repertoires in COVID-19. Looking at the study overall: Samples came from the United States, Italy and Spain, spanning acute and convalescent COVID-19.

This CDR3 has 15 residues. Germline lookup yields CDR1 MDHEN and CDR2 SYDVKM. Trimming took 5 bases from V and 4 from J; bases not matched to a gene: 11. The repertoire was sequenced with immunoSEQ multiplex PCR; TCRdb's copy has only in-frame clones and lacks some. The data show about 300,000 clones, 80% to 90% seen once. Allocation to cohorts depended on clinical history reported by the participants. The gene calls are TRBV28 and TRBJ2-7; the match to TRBD1 covers 7 bases. The receptor was derived from a man under 40 who had recovered from COVID-19. The sequencing sample was made of PBMCs or T cells enriched from blood (not recorded which). The CDR3 spells CASSKRTGPRYEQYF. The CDR3 coding sequence is TGTGCCAGCAGTAAGAGGACAGGCCCCAGGTACGAGCAGTACTTC.